One and the same sample provided the 19 T cell receptor beta chains below, sequenced in a study of human T cells and chemical hapten exposure. TCRdb ran MiXCR on the RACE reads and lists one entry per CDR3 protein. The sample lists roughly 100,000 distinct CDR3 sequences; about 34% were seen once. Time point indicated: patch test 3, about 24 weeks after DPC sensitization. Treatment specified: therapeutic diphenylcyclopropenone sensitization with weekly scalp DPC. The source was whole blood, collected in connection with sensitization to the hapten diphenylcyclopropenone (DPC). The receptors were gathered from a man between 35 and 55 years old with alopecia areata. Some clones in this sample may be carry-over from other donors' samples.

The rearrangement joins TRBV5-1 to TRBJ2-5; the D gene is possibly TRBD2 (6 bases). Germline CDR1 and CDR2: SGHRS and YFSETQ. The CDR3 loop spans 13 amino acids. V dropped 4 bases and J dropped 2 bases, with 9 bases sitting between them. CDR3 protein: CASSGRRQETQYF. CDR3 nucleotide sequence: TGCGCCAGCAGCGGGAGGCGTCAAGAGACCCAGTACTTC.

The chain recombines TRBV20-1 with TRBJ2-4, with TRBD1 matching over 9 bases. The V and J ends lost 5 bases and 9 bases, in that order; junction bases with no gene match: 11. Germline V gene sequence: CDR1 DFQATT, CDR2 SNEGSKA (reference sequence). CDR3 size: 14 residues. Written as DNA, the CDR3 is TGCAGTGCTGAACCCCGGGACAGGGTCGGCATTCAGTACTTC. Translation: CSAEPRDRVGIQYF.

This chain joins TRBV10-3 and TRBJ2-7, with D possibly TRBD2 on 6 matching bases. The CDR3 is 14 amino acids. The V end lost 3 bases, the J end lost 4 bases, and 13 bases lay between the germline ends. Germline V gives CDR1 ENHRY, CDR2 SYGVKD. CDR3 protein: CAISDSASAYEQYF. The CDR3 nucleotides read TGTGCCATCAGTGACTCGGCTAGCGCGTACGAGCAGTACTTC.

V is TRBV6-1 and J is TRBJ1-1; 11 positions match TRBD1. J lost 5 bases, V lost 3 bases, and 2 bases had no gene match. Germline V gene data show CDR1 as MNHNS and CDR2 as SASEGT. CDR3 length: 14 amino acids. The DNA for the CDR3 is TGTGCCAGCAGTGATGGGACAGGGGGTACTGAAGCTTTCTTT. Protein sequence: CASSDGTGGTEAFF.

Only a few counts were recorded for this clonotype. This rearrangement joins TRBV6-1 to TRBJ2-4; D assignment may be TRBD1 or TRBD2 (5 bases each). Germline values: CDR1 MNHNS, CDR2 SASEGT. Trimming took 5 bases from V and 7 from J, leaving 9 bases between them. The CDR3 sequence is 12 residues long. The CDR3 protein is CASSPGPNIQYF. Here the CDR3 DNA reads TGTGCCAGCAGTCCGGGACCCAACATTCAGTACTTC.

This sequence joins TRBV29-1 and TRBJ1-2; D unclear. V lost 2 bases, J lost 5 bases, and 18 bases lay in between. The CDR3 spans 15 residues. CDR1 and CDR2 from the germline V gene are SQVTM and ANQGSEA. CDR3 bases: TGCAGCGTTGAACCCTGGCCTAGAGCGGAATATGGCTACACCTTC. This encodes CSVEPWPRAEYGYTF.

The chain joins TRBV29-1 to TRBJ1-2, with TRBD1 matching 7 bases. From germline, CDR1 is SQVTM and CDR2 ANQGSEA. J gave up 2 bases and V 4 bases, and 13 bases lay outside the gene matches. This CDR3 spans 16 amino acids. DNA of the CDR3: TGCAGCGTTGGAGCGTTTGGGTCAGGGGGGAACTATGGCTACACCTTC. Protein sequence: CSVGAFGSGGNYGYTF.

This clonotype was found a few times. This rearrangement joins TRBV6-2 or TRBV6-3 to TRBJ2-7; D is perhaps TRBD1 or TRBD2 (6 bases each). The CDR3 contains 16 residues. Germline V lookup: CDR1 MNHEY, CDR2 SVGEGT. V shed 2 bases and J shed 1 base, with 15 bases lying between them. This CDR3 reads CASSYRLRGVSYEQYV. The CDR3 bases are TGTGCCAGCAGTTACCGTCTGAGGGGGGTATCCTACGAGCAGTACGTC.

The chain carries TRBV29-1 and TRBJ2-7; TRBD1 matches at 11 bases. This CDR3 is built from 14 residues. Losses at the gene ends were 4 bases for V and 3 bases for J; bases not matched to a gene: 5. Germline loops: CDR1 SQVTM, CDR2 ANQGSEA. The CDR3 sequence: CSVATGTGGYEQYF. As DNA, the CDR3 is TGCAGCGTTGCAACGGGGACAGGGGGCTACGAGCAGTACTTC.

The rearrangement joins TRBV29-1 to TRBJ1-5; D is undetermined. The CDR3 consists of 13 residues. V was clipped by 4 bases and J by 0 bases, with 7 bases between them. Germline CDR1 and CDR2: SQVTM and ANQGSEA. The CDR3 protein is CSVGEISNQPQHF. CDR3 bases: TGCAGCGTTGGGGAGATTAGCAATCAGCCCCAGCATTTT.

This clonotype was recorded a few times. This CDR3 is CSARGAENEKLFF. CDR3 sequence (DNA): TGCAGTGCTAGGGGAGCGGAAAATGAAAAACTGTTTTTT. The rearrangement joins TRBV20-1 to TRBJ1-4; no firm D call. From germline, CDR1 is DFQATT and CDR2 SNEGSKA (reference sequence). Trimming removed 3 bases from V and 5 bases from J, with 10 bases in between. This CDR3 is 13 amino acids long.

The chain employs TRBV6-6 and TRBJ1-6; D is undetermined. Trimming removed 8 bases at V and 1 base at J, with 15 bases between. The CDR3 totals 16 residues. Per the germline V gene, CDR1 is MNHNY and CDR2 is SVGAGI (reference sequence). CDR3 loop: CASGEDSGSYNSPLHF. The CDR3 bases are TGTGCCAGCGGTGAGGACTCTGGATCCTATAATTCACCCCTCCACTTT.

The chain couples TRBV20-1 to TRBJ2-5; D is ambiguous. This CDR3 is 16 amino acids long. Germline V gene data show CDR1 as DFQATT and CDR2 as SNEGSKA (reference sequence). V lost 0 bases to trimming and J lost 4 bases, with 18 bases between them. The CDR3 DNA sequence: TGCAGTGCTAGAGATTGGGCTATACAAGACGGAGAGACCCAGTACTTC. Its protein is CSARDWAIQDGETQYF.

This chain joins TRBV10-3 and TRBJ2-1; D not certain. V lost 8 bases to trimming and J lost 0 bases, with 14 bases between them. Germline-derived CDR1 and CDR2 are ENHRY and SYGVKD. The CDR3 sequence is 15 residues long. CDR3 sequence (DNA): TGTGCCATCTGGGCAGGATCGAGCTCCTACAATGAGCAGTTCTTC. Amino acids: CAIWAGSSSYNEQFF.

The genes are TRBV7-6 and TRBJ2-5, with TRBD2 matching 12 bases. The J segment lost 2 bases and the V segment lost 4 bases, leaving 11 bases of the junction unmatched. CDR1 is SGHVS and CDR2 is FNYEAQ in the germline V gene. This CDR3 has 18 residues. CDR3 residues: CASSSRLAGEDRQETQYF. DNA of the CDR3: TGTGCCAGCAGCTCGAGACTAGCGGGAGAGGATCGGCAAGAGACCCAGTACTTC.

The chain combines TRBV10-3 with TRBJ1-1; maybe TRBD1 (5 bases). The CDR3 has 12 amino acids. Per germline, CDR1 ENHRY and CDR2 SYGVKD. V lost 8 bases and J 4 bases, leaving 11 bases between the germline ends. The CDR3 spells CAIGQGGTEAFF. In DNA, the CDR3 is TGTGCCATCGGTCAGGGAGGCACTGAAGCTTTCTTT.

This clonotype has more than one count but fewer than ten. The rearrangement uses TRBV21-1 and TRBJ2-6. TRBV21-1 is a known pseudogene. This CDR3 is 16 amino acids long. DNA for the CDR3: TGTGCCAGCAGCAAAGCTAGAATCTCTGGGGCCAACGTCCTGACTTTC. Its translation is CASSKARISGANVLTF.

This clonotype was counted once. V and J are TRBV6-5 and TRBJ1-2; D call uncertain. The germline V gene encodes CDR1 MNHEY and CDR2 SVGAGI. V was trimmed by 0 bases and J by 4 bases, leaving 9 bases between them. This CDR3 spans 14 amino acids. Written as DNA, the CDR3 is TGTGCCAGCAGTTACTCGACGACACTCTATGGCTACACCTTC. Protein: CASSYSTTLYGYTF.

V usage is TRBV7-2 and J usage is TRBJ1-4; TRBD1 matches 7 bases. The V gene's germline CDR1 is SGHTA and CDR2 FQGNSA. This CDR3 has 14 residues. V was clipped by 1 base and J by 7 bases; unmatched bases: 3. CDR3 coding DNA: TGTGCCAGCAGCTTAGTGGCAGGGGGTGAAAAACTGTTTTTT. This codes for CASSLVAGGEKLFF.